This T cell receptor (beta chain) originates from a study of T cell responses to AZD1222 COVID-19 vaccine. Notes on this clone: The antigen remains unidentified.

Study observations and caveats: Spike-wide coverage was observed for vaccine-associated CD4 TCRs, with dominant responses at 160-218 and 743-854. An increase in Spike-specific TCR breadth and depth was observed after two AZD1222 doses. Donors in the cohort were predominantly white British and more often female, and clonal diversity was possibly underestimated.

Germline V gene sequence: CDR1 SGHVS, CDR2 FQNEAQ. The CDR3 loop spans 12 amino acids. Trimming took 3 bases from V and 6 from J, leaving 8 bases between them. The repertoire was sequenced with immunoSEQ multiplex PCR; TCRdb's copy has only in-frame clones and lacks some. The sample has roughly 45,000 clones, around three quarters seen once; the top ten hold around 7%. The chain joins TRBV7-8 to TRBJ1-1; D call uncertain. The sequence derives from an adult in good health. The sequences come from peripheral blood, collected on day 0 of AZD1222 vaccination. CDR3 sequence (DNA): TGTGCCAGCAGCTTGGATGGCGCTGAAGCTTTCTTT. This translates into CASSLDGAEAFF. Full variable domain (outside the CDR3, taken from reference TRBV7-8 and TRBJ1-1): GAGVSQSPRYKVAKRGQDVALRCDPISGHVSLFWYQQALGQGPEFLTYFQNEAQLDKSGLPSDRFFAERPEGSVSTLKIQRTQQEDSAVYLCASSLDGAEAFFGQGTRLTVV.